Sequencing of this T cell receptor beta chain was carried out in a study of CD8+ T cells in alopecia areata. In the study overall: Those treated were given oral tofacitinib at 5 to 10 mg twice daily.

RNA extraction and reverse transcription yielded cDNA as sequencing template. Profiling relied on immunoSEQ multiplex PCR, and the TCRdb table lists in-frame clones only, not all of them. This table has 150,000 or so clones, over 70% appearing once. The germline gives CDR1 MNHEY, CDR2 SMNVEV (reference sequence). The CDR3 consists of 19 residues. The J segment lost 1 base and the V segment lost 5 bases, leaving 17 bases of the junction unmatched. The source is a human donor with alopecia areata. The chain uses TRBV27 and TRBJ2-3; 8 bases match TRBD1. The sequences come from CD8+ T cells sorted from blood, collected at week 0. CDR3 DNA: TGTGCCAGCAGTCCATTGGGGGACAGGACGTTGTTAGGCACAGATACGCAGTATTTT. Its protein product is CASSPLGDRTLLGTDTQYF.